This TCR beta chain was obtained from a study of identical twins listed by TCRdb under 2016. General notes on the study: The study deep-sequenced TCR alpha and beta repertoires from monozygotic twins, unrelated adults of various ages and cord blood to test whether fetal clonotypes persist. To rule out contamination, the twin experiments were replicated at different times with different library preparation protocols.

Overall study outcomes, separate from this receptor: Fewer insertions were carried by abundant cord blood beta clonotypes; a weaker similar trend was observed in young adult naive repertoires, while no such trend was observed in memory repertoires. Recombination models systematically underestimated out-of-frame TCR alpha sharing in monozygotic twins but agreed with sharing between unrelated individuals. Compared with coincidental sharing between unrelated individuals, an excess of low generation-probability sequences was observed among out-of-frame TCR alpha sequences shared between twins. Invariant T cells such as MAIT and iNKT could partly confound zero-insertion analyses, although diverse VJ usage argued against such confounding for most clonotypes. A weaker excess of twin sharing was found in beta out-of-frame sequences because the signal-to-noise ratio was lowered by fewer shared sequences. Conclusions relied on cross-sectional statistical analysis, since the same donors could not be followed over many years.

Inclusive of the bounding cysteine and phenylalanine, the CDR3 is 16 residues long. Of all the DNA, just the CDR3 is kept, 48 bases in frame from base 1. CDR1 and CDR2 are drawn from the germline V gene: SGHRS, YFSETQ. Relative to germline, V is 4 bases shorter and J is 4 bases shorter, with 17 bases between their ends. Regarding this clonotype: What antigen it recognizes has not been identified. Per-nucleotide qualities are absent, and no much larger clonotype sits a single base away.

Only healthy Caucasian donors were included. Three pairs of female monozygotic twins, all aged roughly 18 to 29 years, made up the twin cohort. Positive isolation kits from Invitrogen were used to isolate the CD4+ and CD8+ T cell populations. Library method: 5' RACE. Sequencing used an Illumina HiSeq 2000. Template switching introduced a universal primer binding site; the final cDNA contained a unique molecular identifier, enabling accurate counting of TCR cDNA molecules. Specific primers in the conserved constant-segment region were used to synthesize first-strand cDNA for TCR alpha and beta chains. Each cDNA library was double barcoded, with a SMART-Mk sample barcode plus Illumina barcodes, to control for contamination. TruSeq adapter sequences, together with Illumina sample barcodes, were added in two successive PCR steps. Sequencing of the TCR alpha and beta cDNA libraries was done on the Illumina HiSeq platform using custom primers. The original pipeline was this. MiGEC was used to process raw reads and extract unique molecular identifiers, and MiXCR was used to find CDR3 positions. Recombination models were inferred per individual with the repgenHMM and IGoR tools using an EM algorithm. The tcR package in R was used for shared clonotype analysis, with sharing normalized by the product of cloneset sizes. To study raw recombination without the effects of thymic and clonal selection, out-of-frame nonproductive sequences were analyzed. Using fastp at Q25 and MiXCR, TCRdb reprocessed the public reads and kept productive beta chains. Entries are consolidated by CDR3 protein sequence, retaining the most common genes and DNA. None of the V and J calls come from the authors' own analysis; TCRdb made them. The table for this sample lists around 530,000 distinct CDR3 sequences; approximately 16% of them were counted only once. In total, the top ten clones hold roughly 0.4% of the sample.

This sample was also put to use in a study of yellow fever vaccine responses in identical twins. Per the second study: According to the authors, in identical twins the way T cells responded to vaccination appeared partly convergent and partly personalized. In the study, vaccine-responding T cell clones were precisely tracked in identical twins.

The chain is assembled from TRBV5-1 and TRBJ2-2; the D gene is unclear. This clonotype was obtained from a woman in her late teens or twenties in good health. Sequenced sample: CD4+ T cells sorted from blood. The CDR3 amino acid sequence is: CASSLDPSIRTGELFF. The DNA reads TGCGCCAGCAGCCTGGACCCCTCCATACGCACCGGGGAGCTGTTTTTT.